This entry lists 20 T cell receptor beta chains sequenced from one sample in a study of blood T cell repertoires in COVID-19. Profiled with immunoSEQ multiplex PCR; TCRdb holds only in-frame clones, not every one. The sample yields fewer than 350,000 clones, about 89% seen once. Material: peripheral blood. The receptor set was obtained from a man in his forties or fifties with acute or convalescent COVID-19.

This rearrangement joins TRBV7-8 to TRBJ1-1; D may be TRBD1 (6 bases). Germline-derived CDR1 and CDR2 are SGHVS and FQNEAQ. V lost 4 bases to trimming and J lost 3 bases, with 18 bases between them. This CDR3 is built from 16 residues. The CDR3 nucleotides read TGTGCCAGCAGCTCTCTATACAGGGTCAACCACACTGAAGCTTTCTTT. Protein sequence: CASSSLYRVNHTEAFF. The variable domain in full, with the rest retrieved from reference TRBV7-8 and TRBJ1-1, is GAGVSQSPRYKVAKRGQDVALRCDPISGHVSLFWYQQALGQGPEFLTYFQNEAQLDKSGLPSDRFFAERPEGSVSTLKIQRTQQEDSAVYLCASSSLYRVNHTEAFFGQGTRLTVV.

The DNA of the CDR3 is TGTGCCAGCAGCTCCTTCATCTCTTCGGGCACAGATACGCAGTATTTT. This encodes CASSSFISSGTDTQYF. The chain has TRBV7-9 and TRBJ2-3, with D unresolved. Germline V CDR1 and CDR2: SEHNR, FQNEAQ (reference sequence). V gave up 4 bases and J gave up 1 base, with 15 bases separating them. The CDR3 sequence is 16 residues long.

The chain is built from TRBV12-3 or TRBV12-4 and TRBJ1-6, with D tentatively TRBD1 (5 bases). This CDR3 spans 13 amino acids. The V end lost 6 bases, the J end lost 7 bases, and 10 bases lay between the germline ends. The CDR3 region has the DNA TGTGCCAGCAGCATACAGGAAAATTCACCCCTCCACTTT. As protein: CASSIQENSPLHF.

This sequence joins TRBV5-1 and TRBJ2-2, with D possibly TRBD2 on 5 matching bases. Germline V gene data show CDR1 as SGHRS and CDR2 as YFSETQ. The germline V and J ends were trimmed by 4 bases and 11 bases, with 18 bases remaining between them. The CDR3 is 14 amino acids. The DNA for the CDR3 is TGCGCCAGCAGCGCTATCACGGGGAGCGGAGAGCTGTTTTTT. This gives the protein CASSAITGSGELFF. Combining the CDR3 with reference TRBV5-1 and TRBJ2-2 gives the whole variable domain KAGVTQTPRYLIKTRGQQVTLSCSPISGHRSVSWYQQTPGQGLQFLFEYFSETQRNKGNFPGRFSGRQFSNSRSEMNVSTLELGDSALYLCASSAITGSGELFFGEGSRLTVL.

This rearrangement joins TRBV6-2 or TRBV6-3 to TRBJ2-7, with TRBD1 matching 8 bases. J lost 2 bases, V lost 5 bases, and 8 bases had no gene match. CDR3 length: 15 residues. CDR1 and CDR2 from the germline V gene are MNHEY and SVGEGT. In DNA, the CDR3 is TGTGCCAGCAGTCACCCAGGACAGGGAACCTACGAGCAGTACTTC. This gives the protein CASSHPGQGTYEQYF.

The chain couples TRBV6-1 to TRBJ2-4; 7 positions match TRBD2. This CDR3 has 19 amino acids. Germline CDR1 reads MNHNS; CDR2 reads SASEGT. V shed 1 base and J 0 bases; nucleotides not matched to a gene: 12. CDR3 in DNA: TGTGCCAGCAGTGAAGAATGGGAGGGCTTAGGGTTAGCCAAAAACATTCAGTACTTC. Its translation is CASSEEWEGLGLAKNIQYF.

V usage is TRBV12-3 or TRBV12-4 and J usage is TRBJ1-4; D gene uncertain. The CDR3 totals 13 residues. V lost 5 bases, J lost 7 bases, and 11 bases lay in between. CDR3 residues: CASSQRVGEKLFF. The CDR3 DNA is TGTGCCAGCAGTCAGCGGGTTGGTGAAAAACTGTTTTTT.

The rearrangement uses TRBV5-1 and TRBJ1-2, with D possibly matching TRBD1 (6 bases). CDR1 SGHRS and CDR2 YFSETQ come from the germline V gene. CDR3 length equals 15 residues. V shed 4 bases and J shed 4 bases, with 17 bases lying between them. The CDR3 region has the DNA TGCGCCAGCAGCCCCGGACAGCCGCTTACCTATGGCTACACCTTC. Its translation: CASSPGQPLTYGYTF.

The chain links TRBV2 to TRBJ2-7; no clear D. Germline V lookup: CDR1 SNHLY, CDR2 FYNNEI. The V end was cut by 6 bases, the J end by 1 base, with 13 bases between. CDR3 length: 14 amino acids. The CDR3 bases are TGTGCCAGCAGGGAACAAGCCTTGTCCTACGAGCAGTACTTC. Amino acid sequence: CASREQALSYEQYF.

The genes are TRBV14 and TRBJ2-3; possible D gene TRBD1, 5 bases. This CDR3 region has 13 residues. Trimming pared 4 bases from V and 6 bases from J, leaving 11 bases between. Germline lookup yields CDR1 SGHDN and CDR2 FVKESK. The CDR3 region is CASSRVAGDTQYF. The CDR3 DNA reads TGTGCCAGCAGCCGAGTAGCAGGGGATACGCAGTATTTT.

The chain carries TRBV7-8 and TRBJ2-1; a possible D gene is TRBD2 (6 bases). Germline values: CDR1 SGHVS, CDR2 FQNEAQ. V dropped 0 bases and J dropped 3 bases, with 15 bases sitting between them. The CDR3 is made up of 17 amino acids. CDR3 loop: CASSLARGPRRYNEQFF. The CDR3 nucleotides are TGTGCCAGCAGCTTAGCGCGGGGACCGCGGCGCTACAATGAGCAGTTCTTC. The variable domain in full, completed from reference TRBV7-8 and TRBJ2-1, reads GAGVSQSPRYKVAKRGQDVALRCDPISGHVSLFWYQQALGQGPEFLTYFQNEAQLDKSGLPSDRFFAERPEGSVSTLKIQRTQQEDSAVYLCASSLARGPRRYNEQFFGPGTRLTVL.

The chain is built from TRBV5-1 and TRBJ1-2, with TRBD1 matching 9 bases. The CDR3 has 13 residues. V lost 4 bases to trimming and J lost 5 bases; unmatched junction nucleotides: 3. CDR1 and CDR2 from the germline V gene are SGHRS and YFSETQ. Here the CDR3 reads CASSPGQGYGYTF. In nucleotides, the CDR3 is TGCGCCAGCAGCCCCGGACAGGGGTATGGCTACACCTTC.

J is TRBJ2-1 and V is TRBV27; a possible D gene is TRBD2 (5 bases). CDR3 length: 13 amino acids. V dropped 5 bases and J dropped 3 bases, with 8 bases sitting between them. Germline V gene data show CDR1 as MNHEY and CDR2 as SMNVEV (reference sequence). This CDR3 is CASSPEGYNEQFF. The CDR3 DNA follows: TGTGCCAGCAGTCCCGAGGGCTACAATGAGCAGTTCTTC.

The chain has TRBV12-5 and TRBJ2-2; a possible D gene is TRBD1 (6 bases). Per the germline V gene, CDR1 is LGHNT and CDR2 is FRNRAP. V gave up 5 bases and J gave up 5 bases, with 9 bases separating them. The CDR3 is 13 amino acids. The CDR3 sequence is CASGTGLTGELFF. CDR3 DNA: TGTGCTAGTGGTACAGGGTTAACCGGGGAGCTGTTTTTT.

This sequence joins TRBV19 and TRBJ1-1; D may be TRBD1 (5 bases). The CDR3 loop spans 14 amino acids. CDR1 LNHDA and CDR2 SQIVND come from the germline V gene (reference sequence). With 3 bases removed from V and 3 bases from J, the gap between germline ends came to 11 bases. CDR3 nucleotide sequence: TGTGCCAGTAGTATTGGGGCAGGAGACACTGAAGCTTTCTTT. Amino acid sequence: CASSIGAGDTEAFF.

This chain connects TRBV6-5 to TRBJ2-2; 11 bases align to TRBD2. The V segment lost 2 bases and the J segment 4 bases; nucleotides outside the gene matches: 3. There are 16 residues in the CDR3. Germline loops: CDR1 MNHEY, CDR2 SVGAGI. The CDR3, as DNA: TGTGCCAGCAGTTACGGCCTAGCGGGGGGCACCGGGGAGCTGTTTTTT. Translating it yields CASSYGLAGGTGELFF.

This sequence joins TRBV9 and TRBJ2-7, with D tentatively TRBD1 (5 bases). Trimming cost V 3 bases and J 5 bases, with 6 bases left between them. The V gene's germline CDR1 is SGDLS and CDR2 YYNGEE. The length of the CDR3 is 11 residues. The chain's CDR3 is CASSARDEQYF. The CDR3 region has the DNA TGTGCCAGCAGCGCCAGGGACGAGCAGTACTTC.

This rearrangement joins TRBV28 to TRBJ2-7; 7 bases match TRBD1. J gave up 0 bases and V 6 bases, and 2 bases lay outside the gene matches. Germline CDR1 is MDHEN and CDR2 is SYDVKM. The CDR3 is 13 residues long. The CDR3: CASRGTVSYEQYF. The DNA for the CDR3 is TGTGCCAGCAGGGGGACAGTCTCCTACGAGCAGTACTTC.

J is TRBJ2-1 and V is TRBV24-1; the match to TRBD2 covers 11 bases. Trimming took 2 bases from V and 13 from J; bases not matched to a gene: 6. This CDR3 has 14 residues. The germline V gene has CDR1 KGHDR and CDR2 SFDVKD. CDR3 sequence (DNA): TGTGCCACCAGTGATTCGAAGACTAGCGGGACACAGTTCTTC. Translation gives CATSDSKTSGTQFF.

The rearrangement uses TRBV5-4 and TRBJ1-1; 7 bases agree with TRBD1. CDR1 is SGHNT, CDR2 YYREEE, per germline (reference sequence). The CDR3 sequence is 14 residues long. Trimming cost V 4 bases and J 0 bases; bases outside gene matches: 3. The CDR3 DNA reads TGTGCCAGCAGCAGGACAGGTCTGAACACTGAAGCTTTCTTT. Residues: CASSRTGLNTEAFF.